At least ten counts were recorded for the clone carrying this T cell receptor beta chain. Each CDR3 protein is one row after TCRdb ran MiXCR on the 5' RACE reads. The sample yields approximately 240,000 distinct CDR3 sequences, approximately 16% seen once. This specimen comes from a study of T-cell memory formation after mild COVID-19. The CDR3 is 12 amino acids. The V end lost 4 bases, the J end lost 0 bases, and 3 bases lay between the germline ends. CDR1 and CDR2 from the germline V gene are MNHEY and SVGEGT. The sequenced sample consisted of PBMCs or a T cell subset sorted from them (not recorded which). The chain carries TRBV6-2 or TRBV6-3 and TRBJ1-1; D is undetermined. The sequence came from a man aged 18 to 30 who had mild COVID-19 (a few samples of this study predate the infection). Cell type and time point are not known. The CDR3 here is CASSWMNTEAFF. Here the CDR3 DNA reads TGTGCCAGCAGTTGGATGAACACTGAAGCTTTCTTT.